One sample yielded the 14 T cell receptor beta chains listed below, sequenced in a study of blood T cell repertoires in COVID-19. Here immunoSEQ multiplex PCR was the method, and the copy in TCRdb shows in-frame clones only, minus some. The sample has some 93,000 clones; roughly 79% are singletons. Material for sequencing was peripheral blood. These receptors all stem from a man aged 70-80 years with acute or convalescent COVID-19.

The chain uses TRBV9 and TRBJ1-2, with D perhaps matching TRBD1 (6 bases). Germline assignment: CDR1 SGDLS and CDR2 YYNGEE. V lost 4 bases, J lost 7 bases, and 20 bases lay in between. This CDR3 is built from 15 residues. The CDR3 here is CASSIQGGDTGGYTF. The DNA for the CDR3 is TGTGCCAGCAGCATCCAAGGTGGGGACACCGGTGGCTACACCTTC. Full variable domain (rest looked up from reference TRBV9 and TRBJ1-2): DSGVTQTPKHLITATGQRVTLRCSPRSGDLSVYWYQQSLDQGLQFLIQYYNGEERAKGNILERFSAQQFPDLHSELNLSSLELGDSALYFCASSIQGGDTGGYTFGSGTRLTVV.

This chain connects TRBV20-1 to TRBJ1-1; D unclear. Between the trimmed V and J ends, which lost 3 bases and 4 bases, there was a span of 12 bases. The germline CDR1 and CDR2 sequences are DFQATT and SNEGSKA (reference sequence). The CDR3 is 13 residues long. The CDR3 coding sequence is TGCAGTGCTAGTTGGGCGCGGGCCACTGAAGCTTTCTTT. It encodes CSASWARATEAFF.

The chain couples TRBV6-5 to TRBJ1-1; no clear D. CDR1 MNHEY and CDR2 SVGAGI come from the germline V gene. This CDR3 spans 14 amino acids. Trimming left V 5 bases short and J 3 bases short, with 13 bases between. CDR3 coding DNA: TGTGCCAGCAGTACTGGGGAGACTTACACTGAAGCTTTCTTT. It encodes CASSTGETYTEAFF.

A single count supports this clone. The genes are TRBV3-1 (or the pseudogene TRBV3-2) and TRBJ2-1; 8 bases align to TRBD1. Unmatched junction bases numbered 8, after V lost 1 base and J lost 9 bases. This CDR3 spans 15 amino acids. Germline CDR1 reads LGHDT; CDR2 reads YNNKEL (reference sequence). The CDR3, as DNA: TGTGCCAGCAGCCAAGGCAGGGGGCTAATGGCTGAGCAGTTCTTC. As protein: CASSQGRGLMAEQFF.

This clone was picked up a small number of times. V gene TRBV9 combines with J gene TRBJ2-1; 9 bases match TRBD2. Germline CDR1 reads SGDLS; CDR2 reads YYNGEE. The CDR3 consists of 18 residues. V lost 0 bases, J lost 1 base, and 8 bases stayed unmatched. The CDR3 sequence: CASSVDPSGVWSYNEQFF. The CDR3, as DNA: TGTGCCAGCAGCGTAGATCCTAGCGGGGTCTGGTCCTACAATGAGCAGTTCTTC.

The V and J genes are TRBV5-8 and TRBJ2-6; TRBD1 matches 10 bases. Germline V gives CDR1 SGHTS, CDR2 YDEGEE. V lost 1 base, J lost 2 bases, and 6 bases stayed unmatched. The CDR3 consists of 18 residues. The CDR3 DNA follows: TGTGCCAGCAGCTTGACCGGGACAGGGGTTCCTGGGGCCAACGTCCTGACTTTC. Translation gives CASSLTGTGVPGANVLTF.

The CDR3 bases are TGTGCCGGAGGGGGCTACACCTTC. As protein: CAGGGYTF. This chain links TRBV7-9 with TRBJ1-2; D is unclear. Germline V gene sequence: CDR1 SEHNR, CDR2 FQNEAQ (reference sequence). The CDR3 has 8 residues. V dropped 11 bases and J dropped 8 bases, with 6 bases sitting between them.

The V gene is TRBV7-8, the J gene TRBJ1-6; unclear D gene. V was cut by 1 base and J by 5 bases, with 12 bases left in between. CDR1 is SGHVS and CDR2 is FQNEAQ in the germline V gene. The CDR3 spans 16 residues. This CDR3 reads CASSLVLRNDNSPLHF. Written as DNA, the CDR3 is TGTGCCAGCAGCTTAGTTTTGCGTAACGATAATTCACCCCTCCACTTT.

V is TRBV4-3 and J is TRBJ2-5, with D perhaps matching TRBD2 (6 bases). The V end lost 2 bases, the J end lost 5 bases, and 15 bases lay between the germline ends. Germline CDR1 and CDR2: LGHNA and YSLEER. CDR3 length: 15 amino acids. The CDR3: CASSQSPGAGETQYF. CDR3 nucleotides: TGCGCCAGCAGCCAATCGCCGGGAGCAGGGGAGACCCAGTACTTC.

J is TRBJ2-1 and V is TRBV24-1, with TRBD1 matching over 8 bases. The junction had 4 bases not matched to a gene; V was cut back by 3 bases and J by 4 bases. Germline V gene sequence: CDR1 KGHDR, CDR2 SFDVKD. There are 15 residues in the CDR3. The CDR3 loop reads CATSDPGQAYNEQFF. As DNA, the CDR3 is TGTGCCACCAGTGATCCGGGACAGGCATACAATGAGCAGTTCTTC.

The chain has TRBV18 and TRBJ2-1, with 8 bases fitting TRBD2. Germline lookup yields CDR1 KGHSH and CDR2 LQKENI. The CDR3 is 15 amino acids. The junction had 10 bases not matched to a gene; V was cut back by 6 bases and J by 6 bases. This chain's CDR3 is CASSQGLAGINEQFF. CDR3 DNA sequence: TGTGCCAGCTCCCAGGGGCTAGCGGGTATCAATGAGCAGTTCTTC.

The chain uses TRBV14 and TRBJ1-1; 7 bases match TRBD1. CDR3 length equals 14 residues. The V segment lost 6 bases and the J segment 8 bases; nucleotides outside the gene matches: 12. The germline gives CDR1 SGHDN, CDR2 FVKESK. The DNA for the CDR3 is TGTGCCAGCAGGCCCAGGGGGTTAAGCACCGAAGCTTTCTTT. Its protein product is CASRPRGLSTEAFF.

V is TRBV5-1 and J is TRBJ1-2; TRBD1 is a possible D gene (5 bases). This CDR3 is 14 amino acids long. V gave up 0 bases and J gave up 0 bases, with 6 bases separating them. CDR1 is SGHRS and CDR2 is YFSETQ in the germline V gene. The CDR3 is CASSLGQPNYGYTF. The CDR3 DNA reads TGCGCCAGCAGCTTGGGACAGCCTAACTATGGCTACACCTTC.

This chain joins TRBV28 and TRBJ2-1, with 7 bases matching TRBD2. V was pared by 6 bases and J by 6 bases, with 5 bases of the junction left unmatched. Per germline, CDR1 MDHEN and CDR2 SYDVKM. The CDR3 runs 13 residues. Here the CDR3 DNA reads TGTGCCAGCAGCCGGACTAGTGCCAATGAGCAGTTCTTC. Amino acid sequence: CASSRTSANEQFF.